The sequence of this T cell receptor beta chain was determined in a study of early T cells in non-severe SARS-CoV-2 infection. On the study more broadly: It was bulk RNA from unsorted whole blood that was sequenced, and the chains were unpaired.

TCRdb independently ran MiXCR on the 5' RACE reads; one entry per CDR3 protein. The table has tens of thousands of distinct CDR3 sequences, about 6.2% seen once. This clonotype was recorded at least ten times. This sequence originates from an adult who was a healthcare worker with PCR-confirmed SARS-CoV-2 infection or an uninfected control (not recorded which). The sequencing input was whole blood.

CDR3 bases: TGTGCCAGCATTGCTGTACGCGTGAACACTGAAGCTTTCTTT. This gives the protein CASIAVRVNTEAFF. The rearrangement uses TRBV6-1 and TRBJ1-1; D unclear. The CDR3 runs 14 residues. Trimming shortened V by 7 bases and J by 0 bases, and 12 bases separated the two germline ends. Germline V gene sequence: CDR1 MNHNS, CDR2 SASEGT.